This record covers a single T cell receptor (beta chain). This clonotype showed up just a few times. Its antigen specificity is not known. One base away there is no much larger clone; base qualities are not given. The data are from a study of molecular identifiers for immune sequencing clone quantification (dated by TCRdb to 2017 to 2018). In the study overall: In a replicate experiment, RNA from around 20,000 or 100,000 naive CD8 T cells was split into five aliquots, four of which were sequenced. This methods study used CD8 T cells to benchmark TCR RNA copy counting and molecular-identifier clustering-based TCR repertoire sequencing (MIDCIRS). Summary of the overall study and its limitations: A single cell's worth of spiked-in Jurkat TCR RNA was reported detectable even among about a million naive CD8 T cells. When barcode sub-clustering was left out, chimeric consensus sequences inflated TCR diversity, with chimeras reaching as high as 47%. The sizes of highly expanded clones could end up underestimated when identical TCR molecules share a barcode. Modeling gave about three recovered TCR RNA copies per cell versus approximately 11 by digital PCR, implying roughly 29% capture efficiency. Clones above 20 RNA copies held over 97% of molecules in CMV-specific effector cells but under 1% in naive cells. The naive libraries included spiked-in Jurkat TCR RNA (about nine copies' worth), and this Jurkat TCR RNA is not part of the donor repertoire.

To prepare the library, PCR was applied. Data came from an Illumina HiSeq 4000. Bulk TCR libraries were made following a previously described method, with the TCR primers given in Table S5. Total RNA was purified with the Qiagen AllPrep DNA/RNA kit. Reads from multiple sequencing runs of the same library were pooled before analysis. The authors' analysis ran thus. Only reads with exact TCR constant sequence were kept, trimmed to 150 nt, and grouped by their 12-nt molecular barcodes. Reads within each barcode group were sub-clustered using a 15% Levenshtein threshold, and quality-weighted consensus sequences were constructed for each RNA molecule. Non-functional sequences were discarded, and so were lower-count sequences lying one edit away from another sequence. On the basis of fitting two negative binomial distributions, barcode sub-clusters with fewer than 20% of the maximum read count were discarded. TCRdb reran the public reads through fastp at Q25 and MiXCR, keeping productive beta chains. One record per CDR3 amino acid sequence lists the most common genes and DNA. Here the V and J calls rest on TCRdb's processing, not on the authors' analysis. The sample data list 50,000 to 70,000 distinct CDR3 sequences, and around 20% of these were observed just once. Under 2% of the sample goes to the ten largest clones.

Libraries of naive CD8 T cells were generated from approximately 20,000 to 1,000,000 sorted cells, with 10%, 30% or 50% of the purified RNA used. Naive CD8 T cells, defined as CD8+CD4-CCR7+CD45RA+, were FACS-sorted into RLT Plus buffer on a BD FACSAria II. Detection sensitivity was tested by spiking Jurkat RNA equal to some 10 TCR copies' worth into samples containing 20,000-1,000,000 naive CD8 T cells. CD8 T cells were enriched using RosetteSep CD8+ T Cell Enrichment Cocktail and Ficoll-Paque, and the enriched cells then underwent ACK red cell lysis. The CDR3, cysteine through phenylalanine, is 13 amino acids long. Only the CDR3 part of the read is kept: 39 bases, read in frame from the first base. The CDR1 and CDR2 encoded by the germline V gene are SGHDT and YYEEEE. The germline ends are 11 bases apart after V is trimmed by 7 bases and J by 3 bases.

The sequence was collected from a human donor in good health. Some libraries in this study had Jurkat cell RNA spiked in. Sequencing used naive CD8+ T cells from blood, with Jurkat cell RNA spiked in. The cell subset or site label, as the study defines it: FACS-sorted CD8+CD4-CCR7+CD45RA+ naive T cells. The rearrangement joined TRBV5-6 to TRBJ1-5, with a tentative D gene TRBD1 over 5 matching bases. The bases read TGTGCCAGCTCTGCAGGGTACAATCAGCCCCAGCATTTT. Its translation is CASSAGYNQPQHF.